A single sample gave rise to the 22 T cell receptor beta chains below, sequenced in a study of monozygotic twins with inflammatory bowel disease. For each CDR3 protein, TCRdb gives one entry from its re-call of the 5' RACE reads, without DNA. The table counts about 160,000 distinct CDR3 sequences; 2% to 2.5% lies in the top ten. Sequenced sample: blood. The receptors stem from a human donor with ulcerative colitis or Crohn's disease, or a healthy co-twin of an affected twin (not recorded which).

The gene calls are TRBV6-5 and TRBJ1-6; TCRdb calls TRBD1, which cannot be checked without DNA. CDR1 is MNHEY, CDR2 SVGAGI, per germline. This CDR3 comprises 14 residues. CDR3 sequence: CASSSRTGGSPLHF.

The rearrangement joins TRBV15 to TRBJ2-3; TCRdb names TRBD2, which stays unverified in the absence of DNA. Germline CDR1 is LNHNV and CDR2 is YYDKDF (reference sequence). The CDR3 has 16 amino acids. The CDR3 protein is CATSRVGVRESDTQYF.

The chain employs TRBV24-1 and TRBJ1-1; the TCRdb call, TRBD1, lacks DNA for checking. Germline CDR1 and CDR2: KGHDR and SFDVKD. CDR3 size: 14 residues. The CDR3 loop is CATSEPDRGRGAFF.

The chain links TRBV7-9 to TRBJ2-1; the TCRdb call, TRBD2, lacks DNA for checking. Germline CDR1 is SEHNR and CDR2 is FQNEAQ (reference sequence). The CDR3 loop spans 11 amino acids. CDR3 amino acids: CASPSSDEQFF.

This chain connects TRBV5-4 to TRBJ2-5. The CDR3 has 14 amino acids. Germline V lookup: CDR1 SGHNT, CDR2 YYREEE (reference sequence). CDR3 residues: CASSLPQKKETQYF.

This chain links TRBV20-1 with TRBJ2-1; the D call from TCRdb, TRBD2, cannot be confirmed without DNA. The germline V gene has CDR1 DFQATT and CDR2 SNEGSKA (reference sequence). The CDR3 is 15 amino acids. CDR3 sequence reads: CSASGGPYSYNEQFF.

CDR3 protein: CASSSGQDLTGQYF. The chain has TRBV5-1 and TRBJ2-7; the TCRdb call, TRBD1, lacks DNA for checking. In germline, CDR1 is SGHRS, CDR2 YFSETQ. The CDR3 loop spans 14 amino acids.

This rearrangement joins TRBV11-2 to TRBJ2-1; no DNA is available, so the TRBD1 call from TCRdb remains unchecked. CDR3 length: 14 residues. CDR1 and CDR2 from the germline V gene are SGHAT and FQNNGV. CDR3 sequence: CASSYLRGVDEQFF.

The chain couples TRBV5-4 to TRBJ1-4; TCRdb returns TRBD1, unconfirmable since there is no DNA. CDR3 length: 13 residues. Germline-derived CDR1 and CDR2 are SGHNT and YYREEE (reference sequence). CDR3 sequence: CASSQDRAGKLFF. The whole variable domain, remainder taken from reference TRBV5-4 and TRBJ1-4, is ETGVTQSPTHLIKTRGQQVTLRCSSQSGHNTVSWYQQALGQGPQFIFQYYREEENGRGNFPPRFSGLQFPNYSSELNVNALELDDSALYLCASSQDRAGKLFFGSGTQLSVL.

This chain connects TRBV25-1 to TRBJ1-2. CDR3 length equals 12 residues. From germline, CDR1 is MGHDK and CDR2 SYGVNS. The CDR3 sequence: CASSAGFYGYTF.

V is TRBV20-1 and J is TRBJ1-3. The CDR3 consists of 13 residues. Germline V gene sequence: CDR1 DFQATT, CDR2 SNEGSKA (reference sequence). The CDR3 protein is CSARVRSGNTIYF.

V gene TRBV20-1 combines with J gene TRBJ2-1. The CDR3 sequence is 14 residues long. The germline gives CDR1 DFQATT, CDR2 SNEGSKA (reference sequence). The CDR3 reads CSATSVWRNNEQFF.

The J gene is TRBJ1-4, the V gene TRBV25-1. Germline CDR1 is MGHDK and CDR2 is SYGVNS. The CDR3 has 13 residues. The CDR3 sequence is CASSEYGGEKLFF.

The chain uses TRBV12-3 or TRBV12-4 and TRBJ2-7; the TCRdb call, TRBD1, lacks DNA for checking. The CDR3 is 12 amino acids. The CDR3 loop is CASSRLGDEQYF.

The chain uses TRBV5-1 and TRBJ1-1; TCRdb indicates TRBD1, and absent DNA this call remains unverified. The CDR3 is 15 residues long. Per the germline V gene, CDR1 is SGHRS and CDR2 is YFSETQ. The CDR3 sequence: CASSSPVGGHTEAFF.

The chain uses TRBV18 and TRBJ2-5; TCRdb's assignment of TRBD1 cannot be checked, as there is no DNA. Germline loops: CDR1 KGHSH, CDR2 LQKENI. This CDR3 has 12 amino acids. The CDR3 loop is CASSPDRETQYF.

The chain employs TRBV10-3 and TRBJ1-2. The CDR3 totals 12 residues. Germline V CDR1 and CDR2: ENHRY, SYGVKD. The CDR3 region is CAISETGYGYTF.

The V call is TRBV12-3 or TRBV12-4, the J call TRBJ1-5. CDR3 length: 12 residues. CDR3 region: CASSISNQPQHF.

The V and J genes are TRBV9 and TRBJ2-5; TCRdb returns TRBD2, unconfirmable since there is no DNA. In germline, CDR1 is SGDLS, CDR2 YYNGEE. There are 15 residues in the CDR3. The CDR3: CASSVRGAFQETQYF.

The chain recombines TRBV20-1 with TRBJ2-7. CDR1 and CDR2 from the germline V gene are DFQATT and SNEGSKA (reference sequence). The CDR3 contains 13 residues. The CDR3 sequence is CSARESGWYEQYF.

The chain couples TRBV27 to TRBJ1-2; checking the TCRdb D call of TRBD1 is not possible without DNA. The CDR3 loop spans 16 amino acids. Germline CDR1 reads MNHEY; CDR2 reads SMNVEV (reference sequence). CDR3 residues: CASSLFGPGQGVGYTF.

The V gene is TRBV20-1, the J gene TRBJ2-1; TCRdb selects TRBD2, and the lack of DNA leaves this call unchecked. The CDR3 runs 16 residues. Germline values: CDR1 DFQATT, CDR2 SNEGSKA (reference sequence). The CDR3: CSARGGTSGTYNEQFF.